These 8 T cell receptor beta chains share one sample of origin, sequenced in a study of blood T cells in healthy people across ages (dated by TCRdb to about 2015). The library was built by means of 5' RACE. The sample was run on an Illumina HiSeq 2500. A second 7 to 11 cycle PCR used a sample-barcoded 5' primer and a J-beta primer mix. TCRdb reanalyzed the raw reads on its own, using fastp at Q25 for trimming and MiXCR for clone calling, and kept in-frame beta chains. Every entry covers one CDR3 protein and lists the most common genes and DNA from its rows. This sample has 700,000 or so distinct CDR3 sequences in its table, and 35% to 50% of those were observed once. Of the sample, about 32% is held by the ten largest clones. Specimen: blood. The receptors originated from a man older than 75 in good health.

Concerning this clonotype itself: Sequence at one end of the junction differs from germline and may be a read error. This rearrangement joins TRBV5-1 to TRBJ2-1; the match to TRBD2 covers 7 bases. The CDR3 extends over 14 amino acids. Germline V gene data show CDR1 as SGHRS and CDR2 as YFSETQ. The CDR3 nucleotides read TGCGCCGGCAGCGGGGTGGGACTACACAATGAGCAGTTCTTC. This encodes CAGSGVGLHNEQFF.

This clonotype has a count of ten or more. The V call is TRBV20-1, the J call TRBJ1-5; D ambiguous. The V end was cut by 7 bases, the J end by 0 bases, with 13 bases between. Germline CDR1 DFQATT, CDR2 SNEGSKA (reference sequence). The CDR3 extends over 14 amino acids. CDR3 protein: CSGEGGPSNQPQHF. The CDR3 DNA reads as TGCAGTGGCGAGGGTGGCCCTAGCAATCAGCCCCAGCATTTT.

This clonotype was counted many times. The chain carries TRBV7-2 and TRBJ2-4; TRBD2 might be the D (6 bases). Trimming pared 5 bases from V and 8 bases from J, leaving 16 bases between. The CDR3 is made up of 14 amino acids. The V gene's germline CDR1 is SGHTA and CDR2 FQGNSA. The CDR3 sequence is CASSPRTGGDIQYF. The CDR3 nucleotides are TGTGCCAGCAGCCCCCGGACGGGCGGGGACATTCAGTACTTC.

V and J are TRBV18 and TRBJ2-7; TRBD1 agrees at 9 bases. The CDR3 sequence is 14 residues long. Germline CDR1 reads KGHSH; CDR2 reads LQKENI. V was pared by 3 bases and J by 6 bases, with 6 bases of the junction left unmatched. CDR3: CASSPRTGDFEQYF. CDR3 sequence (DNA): TGTGCCAGCTCACCCCGGACAGGGGACTTCGAGCAGTACTTC.

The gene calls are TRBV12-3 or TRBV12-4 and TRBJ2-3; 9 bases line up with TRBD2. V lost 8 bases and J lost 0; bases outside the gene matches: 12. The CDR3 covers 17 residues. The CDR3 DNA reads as TGTGCCAGCGGCCGACTCACTAGCGGGCCCAGCACAGATACGCAGTATTTT. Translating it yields CASGRLTSGPSTDTQYF.

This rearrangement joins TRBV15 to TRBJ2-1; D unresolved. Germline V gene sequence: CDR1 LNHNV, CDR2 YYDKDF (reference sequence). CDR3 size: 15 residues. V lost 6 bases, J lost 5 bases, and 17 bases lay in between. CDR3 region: CATRTRGVSHNEQFF. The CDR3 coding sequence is TGTGCCACCAGGACGAGAGGAGTATCCCACAATGAGCAGTTCTTC.

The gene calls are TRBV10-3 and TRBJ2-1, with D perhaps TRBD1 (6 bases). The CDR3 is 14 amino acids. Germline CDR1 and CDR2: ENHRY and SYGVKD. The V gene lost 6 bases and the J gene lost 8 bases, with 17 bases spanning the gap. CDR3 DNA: TGTGCCATCAGGATAGGTGGGGGCGATGATGAGCAGTTCTTC. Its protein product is CAIRIGGGDDEQFF.

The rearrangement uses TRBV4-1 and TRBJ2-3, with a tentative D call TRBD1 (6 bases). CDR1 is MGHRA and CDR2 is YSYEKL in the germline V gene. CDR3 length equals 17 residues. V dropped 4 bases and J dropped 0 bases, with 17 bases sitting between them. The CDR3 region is CASSPSSGDTSTDTQYF. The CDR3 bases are TGCGCCAGCAGCCCTTCTTCAGGGGATACTAGCACAGATACGCAGTATTTT.